What follows are 9 T cell receptor beta chains derived from one specimen sequenced in a study of blood T cell repertoires in COVID-19. This table comes from immunoSEQ multiplex PCR, and its TCRdb copy is limited to in-frame clones, with some not included. The profile covers almost 350,000 clones, with approximately 89% appearing a single time and 3% to 4% taken by the ten largest. Specimen: peripheral blood. The receptors originated from a woman between 55 and 75 years old with COVID-19, enrolled during active disease.

The J gene is TRBJ1-2, the V gene TRBV13, with D perhaps matching TRBD1 (6 bases). The CDR3 loop spans 14 amino acids. V dropped 0 bases and J dropped 7 bases, with 12 bases sitting between them. Germline loops: CDR1 PRHDT, CDR2 FYEKMQ (reference sequence). In nucleotides, the CDR3 is TGTGCCAGCAGCTTAGGGGACAGAGCACGTGGCTACACCTTC. It is translated as CASSLGDRARGYTF.

The chain links TRBV7-3 to TRBJ2-1; 7 bases are shared with TRBD2. This CDR3 has 13 amino acids. Per the germline V gene, CDR1 is SGHTA and CDR2 is FQGTGA. The V segment lost 2 bases and the J segment 8 bases; nucleotides outside the gene matches: 3. The CDR3 sequence is CASSLVGRDEQFF. In DNA, the CDR3 is TGTGCCAGCAGCTTAGTAGGGAGGGATGAGCAGTTCTTC.

The count of this clone is one. The rearrangement joins TRBV5-1 to TRBJ1-4; 10 bases are a match to TRBD1. This CDR3 comprises 15 residues. Unmatched junction bases numbered 7, after V lost 4 bases and J lost 7 bases. Germline values: CDR1 SGHRS, CDR2 YFSETQ. This CDR3 is CASSTPGQGSEKLFF. In DNA form, the CDR3 reads TGCGCCAGCAGCACGCCGGGACAGGGGAGTGAAAAACTGTTTTTT. The whole variable domain, remainder taken from reference TRBV5-1 and TRBJ1-4, is KAGVTQTPRYLIKTRGQQVTLSCSPISGHRSVSWYQQTPGQGLQFLFEYFSETQRNKGNFPGRFSGRQFSNSRSEMNVSTLELGDSALYLCASSTPGQGSEKLFFGSGTQLSVL.

The chain uses TRBV20-1 and TRBJ1-5; 10 bases agree with TRBD1. Germline V gene data show CDR1 as DFQATT and CDR2 as SNEGSKA (reference sequence). The ends lost 3 bases at V and 6 bases at J; junction bases unmatched: 14. The CDR3 has 17 amino acids. The CDR3 loop is CSASGDRGRRGAQPQHF. CDR3 sequence (DNA): TGCAGTGCTAGTGGGGACAGGGGCCGCCGCGGCGCTCAGCCCCAGCATTTT.

The chain employs TRBV6-5 and TRBJ1-3; 8 positions match TRBD1. From germline, CDR1 is MNHEY and CDR2 SVGAGI. The CDR3 has 14 residues. J lost 0 bases, V lost 7 bases, and 2 bases had no gene match. CDR3 loop: CASNTGGSGNTIYF. The CDR3 nucleotides are TGTGCCAGCAACACAGGGGGCTCTGGAAACACCATATATTTT.

This sequence joins TRBV7-2 and TRBJ2-7; D is possibly TRBD2 (6 bases). Germline CDR1 reads SGHTA; CDR2 reads FQGNSA. This CDR3 has 13 residues. The V gene lost 6 bases and the J gene lost 3 bases, with 12 bases spanning the gap. The CDR3 is CASSSGLNYEQYF. The DNA for the CDR3 is TGTGCCAGCAGTTCCGGACTAAACTACGAGCAGTACTTC.

The rearrangement uses TRBV7-8 and TRBJ2-1, with TRBD1 matching 9 bases. The germline V gene has CDR1 SGHVS and CDR2 FQNEAQ. The V gene end was trimmed by 5 bases and the J gene end by 7 bases; junction bases not matched to a gene: 9. This CDR3 is 15 amino acids long. The CDR3 here is CASSTPGTGLNEQFF. DNA of the CDR3: TGTGCCAGCAGCACCCCAGGGACAGGGTTGAATGAGCAGTTCTTC.

This chain uses TRBV14 with TRBJ1-2; tentatively, D is TRBD1 (6 bases). V shed 0 bases and J shed 3 bases, with 11 bases lying between them. Germline V gene lookup returns CDR1 SGHDN and CDR2 FVKESK. The CDR3 consists of 15 residues. The CDR3 here is CASSQDPRTDYGYTF. The CDR3 nucleotides read TGTGCCAGCAGCCAAGATCCACGGACAGACTATGGCTACACCTTC.

This sequence joins TRBV6-2 or TRBV6-3 and TRBJ2-3, with 7 bases fitting TRBD1. Germline values: CDR1 MNHEY, CDR2 SVGEGT. The J segment lost 2 bases and the V segment lost 0 bases, leaving 11 bases of the junction unmatched. The CDR3 contains 18 residues. CDR3 in DNA: TGTGCCAGCAGTTACTCGATAGACAGGGTTTCTACCACAGATACGCAGTATTTT. It encodes CASSYSIDRVSTTDTQYF.